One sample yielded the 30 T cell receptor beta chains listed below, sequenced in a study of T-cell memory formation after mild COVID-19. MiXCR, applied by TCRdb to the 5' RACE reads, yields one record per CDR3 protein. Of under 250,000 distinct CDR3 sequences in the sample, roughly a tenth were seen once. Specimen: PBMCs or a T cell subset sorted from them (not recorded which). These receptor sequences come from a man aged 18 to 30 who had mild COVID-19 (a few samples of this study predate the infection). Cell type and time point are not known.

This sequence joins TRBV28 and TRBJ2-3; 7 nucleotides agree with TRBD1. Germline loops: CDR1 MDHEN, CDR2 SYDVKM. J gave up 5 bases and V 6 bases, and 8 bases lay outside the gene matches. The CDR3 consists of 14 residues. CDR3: CASSPGGRVDTQYF. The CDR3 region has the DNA TGTGCCAGCAGCCCAGGGGGTAGAGTAGATACGCAGTATTTT.

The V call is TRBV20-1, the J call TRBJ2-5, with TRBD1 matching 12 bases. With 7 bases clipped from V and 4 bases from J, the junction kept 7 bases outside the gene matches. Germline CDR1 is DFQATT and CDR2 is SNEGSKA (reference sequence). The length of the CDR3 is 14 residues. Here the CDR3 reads CSGSGTGGGETQYF. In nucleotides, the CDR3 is TGCAGTGGTTCCGGGACAGGGGGCGGAGAGACCCAGTACTTC.

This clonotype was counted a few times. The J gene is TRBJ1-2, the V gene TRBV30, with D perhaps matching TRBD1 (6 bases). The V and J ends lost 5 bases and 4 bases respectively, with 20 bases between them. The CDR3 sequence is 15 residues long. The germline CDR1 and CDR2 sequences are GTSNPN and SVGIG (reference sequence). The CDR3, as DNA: TGTGCCTGGGGCCCCTCCCGGGGGCACCTCTATGGCTACACCTTC. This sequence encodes CAWGPSRGHLYGYTF.

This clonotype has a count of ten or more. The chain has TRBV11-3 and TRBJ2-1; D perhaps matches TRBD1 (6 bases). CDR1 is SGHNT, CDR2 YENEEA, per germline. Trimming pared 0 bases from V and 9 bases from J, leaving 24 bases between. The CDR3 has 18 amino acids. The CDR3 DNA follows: TGTGCCAGCAGCTTAGATCAGGGTGGGACAACAAGGATTACTGAGCAGTTCTTC. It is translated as CASSLDQGGTTRITEQFF.

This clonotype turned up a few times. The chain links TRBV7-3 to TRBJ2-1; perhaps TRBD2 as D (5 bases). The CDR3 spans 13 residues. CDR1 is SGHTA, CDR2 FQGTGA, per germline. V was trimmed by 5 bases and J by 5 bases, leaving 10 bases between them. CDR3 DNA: TGTGCCAGCAGCATCGACTACAACAATGAGCAGTTCTTC. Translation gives CASSIDYNNEQFF.

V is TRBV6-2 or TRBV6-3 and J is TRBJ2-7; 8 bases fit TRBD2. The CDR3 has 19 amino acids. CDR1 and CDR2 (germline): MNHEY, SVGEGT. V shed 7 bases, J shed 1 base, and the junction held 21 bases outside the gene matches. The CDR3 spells CASIQRGGDDMLPSYEQYV. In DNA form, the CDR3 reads TGTGCCAGCATTCAACGGGGGGGCGACGACATGCTTCCATCCTACGAGCAGTACGTC.

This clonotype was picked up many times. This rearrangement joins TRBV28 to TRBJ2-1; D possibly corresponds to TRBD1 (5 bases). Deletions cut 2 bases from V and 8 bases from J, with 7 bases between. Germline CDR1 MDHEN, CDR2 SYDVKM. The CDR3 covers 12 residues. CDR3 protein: CASSLKGYEQFF. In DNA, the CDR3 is TGTGCCAGCAGTTTAAAGGGGTATGAGCAGTTCTTC.

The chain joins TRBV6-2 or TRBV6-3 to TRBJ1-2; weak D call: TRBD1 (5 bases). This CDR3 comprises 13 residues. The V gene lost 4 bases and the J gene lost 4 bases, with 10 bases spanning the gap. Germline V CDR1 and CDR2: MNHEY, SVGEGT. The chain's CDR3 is CASSWGPLYGYTF. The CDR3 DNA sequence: TGTGCCAGCAGTTGGGGACCCCTCTATGGCTACACCTTC.

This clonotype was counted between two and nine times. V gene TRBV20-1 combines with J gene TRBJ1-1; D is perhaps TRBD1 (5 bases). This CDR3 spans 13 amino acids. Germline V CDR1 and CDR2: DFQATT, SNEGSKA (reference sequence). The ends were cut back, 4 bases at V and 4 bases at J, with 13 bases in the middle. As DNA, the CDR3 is TGCAGTGCTACCTCGGGACTTAGCACTGAAGCTTTCTTT. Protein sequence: CSATSGLSTEAFF.

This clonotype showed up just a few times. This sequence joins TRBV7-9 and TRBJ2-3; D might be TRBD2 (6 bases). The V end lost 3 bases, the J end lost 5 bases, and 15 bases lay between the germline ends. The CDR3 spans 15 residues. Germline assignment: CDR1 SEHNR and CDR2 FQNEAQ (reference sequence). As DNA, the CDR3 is TGTGCCAGCAGCTTCTCCGGGGGAGGTGGAGATACGCAGTATTTT. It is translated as CASSFSGGGGDTQYF.

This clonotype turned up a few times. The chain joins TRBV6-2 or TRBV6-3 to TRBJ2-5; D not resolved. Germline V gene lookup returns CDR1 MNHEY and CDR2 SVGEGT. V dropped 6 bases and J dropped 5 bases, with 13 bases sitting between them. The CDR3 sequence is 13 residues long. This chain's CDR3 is CASRAANSETQYF. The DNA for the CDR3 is TGTGCCAGCAGGGCCGCTAATTCTGAGACCCAGTACTTC.

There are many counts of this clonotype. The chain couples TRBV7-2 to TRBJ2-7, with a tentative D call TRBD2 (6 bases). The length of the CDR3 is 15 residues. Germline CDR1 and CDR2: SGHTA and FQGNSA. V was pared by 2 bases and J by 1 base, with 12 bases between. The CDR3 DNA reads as TGTGCCAGCAGCTTACAGGGAGGTCTATCCTACGAGCAGTACGTC. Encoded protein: CASSLQGGLSYEQYV.

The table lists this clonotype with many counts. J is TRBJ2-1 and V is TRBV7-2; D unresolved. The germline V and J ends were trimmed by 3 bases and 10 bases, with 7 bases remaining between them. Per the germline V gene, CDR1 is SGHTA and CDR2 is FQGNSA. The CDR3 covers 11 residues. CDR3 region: CASSFLYEQFF. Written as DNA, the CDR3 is TGTGCCAGCAGCTTTCTGTACGAGCAGTTCTTC.

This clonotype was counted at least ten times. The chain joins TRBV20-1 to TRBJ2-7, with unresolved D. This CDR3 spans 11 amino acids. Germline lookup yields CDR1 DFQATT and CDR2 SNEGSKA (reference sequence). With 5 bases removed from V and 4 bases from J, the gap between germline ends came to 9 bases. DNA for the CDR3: TGCAGTGCTTCCCCAGGTTACGAGCAGTACGTC. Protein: CSASPGYEQYV.

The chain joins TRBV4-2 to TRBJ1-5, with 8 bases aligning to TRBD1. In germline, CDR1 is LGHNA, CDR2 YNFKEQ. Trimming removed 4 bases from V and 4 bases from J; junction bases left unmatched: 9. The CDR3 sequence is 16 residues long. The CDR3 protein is CASSRDRGAGNQPQHF. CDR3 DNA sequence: TGTGCCAGCAGCCGAGACAGGGGAGCAGGGAATCAGCCCCAGCATTTT.

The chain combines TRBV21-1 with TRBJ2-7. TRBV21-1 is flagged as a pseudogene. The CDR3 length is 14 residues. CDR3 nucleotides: TGTGCCAGCAGCAAGGCCCGAGTCTCCTACGAGCAGTACTTC. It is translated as CASSKARVSYEQYF.

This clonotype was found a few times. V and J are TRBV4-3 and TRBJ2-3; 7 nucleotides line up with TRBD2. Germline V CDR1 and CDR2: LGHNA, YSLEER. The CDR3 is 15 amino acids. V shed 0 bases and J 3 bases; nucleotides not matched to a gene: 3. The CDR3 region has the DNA TGCGCCAGCAGCCAAGATCACGGGGGGACAGATACGCAGTATTTT. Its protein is CASSQDHGGTDTQYF.

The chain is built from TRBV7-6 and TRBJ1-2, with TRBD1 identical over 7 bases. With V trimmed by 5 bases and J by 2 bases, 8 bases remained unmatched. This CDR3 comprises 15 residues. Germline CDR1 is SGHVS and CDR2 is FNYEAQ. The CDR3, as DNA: TGTGCCAGCAGCCCCCGGGCGGACAGGAACTATGGCTACACCTTC. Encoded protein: CASSPRADRNYGYTF.

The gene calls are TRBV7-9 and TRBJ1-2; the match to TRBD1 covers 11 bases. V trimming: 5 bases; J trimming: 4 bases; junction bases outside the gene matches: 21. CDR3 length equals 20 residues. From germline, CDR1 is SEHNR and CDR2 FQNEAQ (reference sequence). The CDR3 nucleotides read TGTGCCAGCAGCGATGATAGGACAGGGGGCCTCCTTTGGGCCTTCTATGGCTACACCTTC. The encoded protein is CASSDDRTGGLLWAFYGYTF.

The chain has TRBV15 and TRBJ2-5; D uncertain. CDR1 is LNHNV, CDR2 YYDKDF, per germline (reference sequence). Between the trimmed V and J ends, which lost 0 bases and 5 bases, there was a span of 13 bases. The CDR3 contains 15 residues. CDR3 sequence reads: CATSRDRTNGETQYF. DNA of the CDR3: TGTGCCACCAGCAGAGATCGGACCAATGGGGAGACCCAGTACTTC.

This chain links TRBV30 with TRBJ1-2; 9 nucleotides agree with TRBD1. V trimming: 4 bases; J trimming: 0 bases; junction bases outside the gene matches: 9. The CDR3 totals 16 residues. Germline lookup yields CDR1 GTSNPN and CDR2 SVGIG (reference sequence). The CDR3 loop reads CAWTGTGWEPNYGYTF. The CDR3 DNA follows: TGTGCCTGGACCGGGACAGGGTGGGAGCCTAACTATGGCTACACCTTC. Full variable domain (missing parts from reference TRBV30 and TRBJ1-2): SQTIHQWPATLVQPVGSPLSLECTVEGTSNPNLYWYRQAAGRGLQLLFYSVGIGQISSEVPQNLSASRPQDRQFILSSKKLLLSDSGFYLCAWTGTGWEPNYGYTFGSGTRLTVV.

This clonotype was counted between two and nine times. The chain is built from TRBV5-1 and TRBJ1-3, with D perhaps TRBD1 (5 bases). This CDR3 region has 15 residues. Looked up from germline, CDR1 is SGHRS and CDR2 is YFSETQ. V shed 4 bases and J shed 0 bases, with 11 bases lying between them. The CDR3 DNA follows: TGCGCCAGCAGCGTGACGGGGACCTCTGGAAACACCATATATTTT. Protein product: CASSVTGTSGNTIYF.

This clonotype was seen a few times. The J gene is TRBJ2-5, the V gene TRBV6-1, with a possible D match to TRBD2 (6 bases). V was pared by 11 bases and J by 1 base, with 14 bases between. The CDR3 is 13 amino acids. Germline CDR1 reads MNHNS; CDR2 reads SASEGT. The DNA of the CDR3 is TGTGCCGGCGGGTGGCGGGGCCAAGAGACCCAGTACTTC. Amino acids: CAGGWRGQETQYF.

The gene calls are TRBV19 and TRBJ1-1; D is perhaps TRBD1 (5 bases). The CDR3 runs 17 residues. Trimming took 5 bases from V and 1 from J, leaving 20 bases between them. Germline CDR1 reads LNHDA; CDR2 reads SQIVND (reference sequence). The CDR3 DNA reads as TGTGCCAGTAGTGCCAGGGATTTCACAACAGCGAACACTGAAGCTTTCTTT. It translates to CASSARDFTTANTEAFF.

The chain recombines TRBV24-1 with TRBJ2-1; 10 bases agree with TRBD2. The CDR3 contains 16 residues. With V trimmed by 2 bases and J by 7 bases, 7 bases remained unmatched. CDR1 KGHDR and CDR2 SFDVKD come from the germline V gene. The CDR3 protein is CATSDSSGGAINEQFF. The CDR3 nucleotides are TGTGCCACCAGTGATTCCAGCGGGGGGGCCATAAATGAGCAGTTCTTC.

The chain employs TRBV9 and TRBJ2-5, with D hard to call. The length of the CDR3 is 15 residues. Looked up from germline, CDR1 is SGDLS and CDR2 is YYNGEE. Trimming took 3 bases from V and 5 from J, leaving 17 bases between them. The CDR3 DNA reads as TGTGCCAGCAGCGCGACCGGGCCACCTGTCGAGACCCAGTACTTC. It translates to CASSATGPPVETQYF.

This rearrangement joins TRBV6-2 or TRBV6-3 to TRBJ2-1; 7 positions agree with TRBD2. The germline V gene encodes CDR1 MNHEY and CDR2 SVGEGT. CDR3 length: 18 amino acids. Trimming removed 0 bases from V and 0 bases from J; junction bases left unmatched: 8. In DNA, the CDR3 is TGTGCCAGCAGTTACTCGAGGCCCCTAGCGGACTCCTACAATGAGCAGTTCTTC. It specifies CASSYSRPLADSYNEQFF.

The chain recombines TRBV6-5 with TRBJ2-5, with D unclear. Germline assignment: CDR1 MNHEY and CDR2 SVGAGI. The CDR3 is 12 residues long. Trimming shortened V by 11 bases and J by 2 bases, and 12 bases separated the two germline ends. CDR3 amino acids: CAVSTEQETQYF. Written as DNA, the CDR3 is TGTGCCGTCTCGACTGAACAAGAGACCCAGTACTTC.

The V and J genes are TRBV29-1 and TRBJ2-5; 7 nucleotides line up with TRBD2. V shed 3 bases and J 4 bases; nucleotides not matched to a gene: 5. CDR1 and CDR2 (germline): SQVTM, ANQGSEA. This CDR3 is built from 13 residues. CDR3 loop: CSVDNIAGETQYF. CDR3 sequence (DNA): TGCAGCGTTGACAATATAGCGGGAGAGACCCAGTACTTC.

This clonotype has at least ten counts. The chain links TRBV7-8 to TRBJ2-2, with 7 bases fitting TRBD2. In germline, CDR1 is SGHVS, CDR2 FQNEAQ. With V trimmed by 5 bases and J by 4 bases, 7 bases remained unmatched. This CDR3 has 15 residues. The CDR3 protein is CASSPRLAPTGELFF. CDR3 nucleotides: TGTGCCAGCAGCCCACGACTAGCTCCCACCGGGGAGCTGTTTTTT.